These 19 T cell receptor beta chains share one sample of origin, sequenced in a study of OX40 agonist ivuxolimab in advanced cancers. TCRdb's table, derived via immunoSEQ multiplex PCR, lists solely in-frame clones and lacks some. Of approximately 89,000 clones listed, approximately 90% are singletons. The sample here was CD4+ or CD8+ T cells sorted from blood, taken in a trial of the OX40 agonist ivuxolimab. The receptors shown here come from an adult with an advanced solid tumor such as melanoma, head and neck, liver or kidney cancer.

The J gene is TRBJ2-1, the V gene TRBV2; D gene ambiguous. The CDR3 totals 15 residues. Between the trimmed V and J ends, which lost 1 base and 6 bases, there was a span of 13 bases. CDR1 is SNHLY, CDR2 FYNNEI, per germline. CDR3 loop: CASSEGTAFGNEQFF. The CDR3 DNA is TGTGCCAGCAGTGAAGGCACAGCATTTGGCAATGAGCAGTTCTTC.

This clone was counted only a few times. The V call is TRBV19, the J call TRBJ1-4; TRBD1 is a possible D gene (5 bases). Germline values: CDR1 LNHDA, CDR2 SQIVND (reference sequence). Trimming took off 10 bases at V and 4 bases at J, with 16 bases between the two ends. This CDR3 spans 14 amino acids. CDR3: CATTPGRSNEKLFF. The DNA for the CDR3 is TGTGCCACCACCCCGGGACGGAGTAATGAAAAACTGTTTTTT. Combining the CDR3 with reference TRBV19 and TRBJ1-4 gives the whole variable domain DGGITQSPKYLFRKEGQNVTLSCEQNLNHDAMYWYRQDPGQGLRLIYYSQIVNDFQKGDIAEGYSVSREKKESFPLTVTSAQKNPTAFYLCATTPGRSNEKLFFGSGTQLSVL.

This clone was seen a single time. The V call is TRBV7-9, the J call TRBJ1-2; a possible D gene is TRBD1 (5 bases). CDR3 size: 12 residues. Germline CDR1 is SEHNR and CDR2 is FQNEAQ (reference sequence). V shed 8 bases and J shed 2 bases, with 9 bases lying between them. The CDR3 loop is CASGGNNYGYTF. CDR3 sequence (DNA): TGTGCCAGCGGGGGTAACAACTATGGCTACACCTTC.

The chain links TRBV6-5 to TRBJ2-1, with a possible D match to TRBD1 (6 bases). V lost 6 bases and J 6 bases, leaving 18 bases between the germline ends. Germline assignment: CDR1 MNHEY and CDR2 SVGAGI. This CDR3 region has 15 residues. The CDR3 bases are TGTGCCAGCAGCCCCACCGTGGGGGCGGGCAATGAGCAGTTCTTC. Residues: CASSPTVGAGNEQFF.

This clone has a single count. The chain employs TRBV4-1 and TRBJ1-4; D gene uncertain. This CDR3 spans 17 amino acids. CDR1 is MGHRA, CDR2 YSYEKL, per germline. Deletions cut 1 base from V and 0 bases from J, with 12 bases between. DNA of the CDR3: TGCGCCAGCAGCCAAGTGGGAAGGAGTGCAACTAATGAAAAACTGTTTTTT. Protein product: CASSQVGRSATNEKLFF.

Only one count was recorded for this clone. The rearrangement links TRBV18 to TRBJ1-1; no clear D gene. Trimming removed 5 bases from V and 7 bases from J, with 14 bases in between. The CDR3 has 13 residues. The germline CDR1 and CDR2 sequences are KGHSH and LQKENI. DNA for the CDR3: TGTGCCAGCTCAGATGGACGGGTTTTTGAAGCTTTCTTT. It encodes CASSDGRVFEAFF.

This chain joins TRBV11-2 and TRBJ1-5; the D is unclear. Germline lookup yields CDR1 SGHAT and CDR2 FQNNGV. CDR3 length: 13 amino acids. The V gene lost 5 bases and the J gene lost 5 bases, with 10 bases spanning the gap. Here the CDR3 DNA reads TGTGCCAGCAGCCTACAAGAGGATCAGCCCCAGCATTTT. As protein: CASSLQEDQPQHF.

The gene calls are TRBV7-9 and TRBJ2-7, with 7 bases lining up with TRBD1. This CDR3 is 15 amino acids long. With V trimmed by 1 base and J by 2 bases, 5 bases remained unmatched. Germline values: CDR1 SEHNR, CDR2 FQNEAQ (reference sequence). CDR3 bases: TGTGCCAGCAGCTTAGAACAGGGGACCCCCTACGAGCAGTACTTC. Residues: CASSLEQGTPYEQYF.

In DNA, the CDR3 is TGTGCCATCAGTGAGTCGAATTCCGCGGCAGGGCGGCATTTT. It codes for CAISESNSAAGRHF. V usage is TRBV10-3 and J usage is TRBJ1-5; weak D call: TRBD1 (5 bases). This CDR3 is built from 14 residues. Deletions cut 0 bases from V and 15 bases from J, with 18 bases between. Germline-derived CDR1 and CDR2 are ENHRY and SYGVKD.

The sample holds one count of this clone. The chain employs TRBV5-5 and TRBJ2-7; D gene uncertain. V lost 7 bases to trimming and J lost 5 bases, with 10 bases between them. There are 11 residues in the CDR3. Germline CDR1 reads SGHKS; CDR2 reads YYEKEE (reference sequence). CDR3 sequence (DNA): TGTGCCAGCCGTTCGGGCGACGAGCAGTACTTC. Translated: CASRSGDEQYF.

Details on this clone: Other DNA sequences in this specimen translate into the identical CDR3. This sequence joins TRBV5-1 and TRBJ1-1; 7 bases map to TRBD1. The junction had 5 bases not matched to a gene; V was cut back by 2 bases and J by 4 bases. CDR3 size: 14 residues. CDR1 and CDR2 from the germline V gene are SGHRS and YFSETQ. Here the CDR3 DNA reads TGCGCCAGCAGCTTAGACAGGGTCGGCACTGAAGCTTTCTTT. Its protein product is CASSLDRVGTEAFF.

The rearrangement joins TRBV10-3 to TRBJ2-7, with a weak D call TRBD2 (7 bases). Germline CDR1 and CDR2: ENHRY and SYGVKD. The CDR3 length is 13 residues. V was cut by 7 bases and J by 4 bases, with 14 bases left in between. The CDR3 here is CAINGGASYEQYF. The CDR3 DNA follows: TGTGCCATCAATGGGGGGGCGTCGTACGAGCAGTACTTC.

This chain uses TRBV7-2 with TRBJ2-3; 15 bases match TRBD2. Trimming cost V 0 bases and J 0 bases; bases outside gene matches: 7. There are 20 residues in the CDR3. Germline V CDR1 and CDR2: SGHTA, FQGNSA. This CDR3 reads CASSLAQGLAGGPSTDTQYF. As DNA, the CDR3 is TGTGCCAGCAGCTTAGCGCAGGGACTAGCGGGGGGCCCTAGCACAGATACGCAGTATTTT.

As concerns this clone: Germline and junction disagree at one end, which may indicate a read error. The chain recombines TRBV4-2 with TRBJ2-7; either TRBD1 or TRBD2 may fit D (5 bases each). CDR3 size: 12 residues. The germline V gene encodes CDR1 LGHNA and CDR2 YNFKEQ. CDR3 coding DNA: TGTGCCAGCAGCCGATGGGAGAGAGGACAAGACTTC. Protein: CASSRWERGQDF.

The CDR3 region is CASSKKYGAVDAEAFF. The CDR3 coding sequence is TGTGCCAGCAGCAAGAAGTATGGGGCGGTGGACGCTGAAGCTTTCTTT. The chain uses TRBV21-1 and TRBJ1-1; TRBD1 is taken as the D call from the table, unchecked against the DNA. TRBV21-1 is described as a pseudogene. The CDR3 contains 16 residues.

The rearrangement links TRBV2 to TRBJ2-5; the D is unclear. This CDR3 is built from 15 residues. Germline loops: CDR1 SNHLY, CDR2 FYNNEI. Trimming shortened V by 3 bases and J by 5 bases, and 16 bases separated the two germline ends. CDR3 in amino acids: CASSDLRPAVETQYF. CDR3 in DNA: TGTGCCAGCAGTGATCTACGGCCCGCAGTGGAGACCCAGTACTTC.

The chain employs TRBV29-1 and TRBJ1-1, with a possible D match to TRBD1 (6 bases). The CDR3 contains 12 residues. V dropped 3 bases and J dropped 5 bases, with 10 bases sitting between them. CDR1 is SQVTM and CDR2 is ANQGSEA in the germline V gene. CDR3 protein: CSVDNRATEAFF. DNA of the CDR3: TGCAGCGTTGACAACAGGGCGACTGAAGCTTTCTTT.

The chain joins TRBV19 to TRBJ1-1, with D hard to call. V lost 6 bases and J lost 1, with 9 bases in between. The CDR3 is 13 residues long. The germline V gene has CDR1 LNHDA and CDR2 SQIVND (reference sequence). CDR3 coding DNA: TGTGCCAGTAGGATAATACAGAACACTGAAGCTTTCTTT. Protein: CASRIIQNTEAFF.

This chain links TRBV7-2 with TRBJ1-2; 8 bases map to TRBD1. Per the germline V gene, CDR1 is SGHTA and CDR2 is FQGNSA. This CDR3 is 15 amino acids long. V lost 0 bases and J lost 4; bases outside the gene matches: 4. The DNA for the CDR3 is TGTGCCAGCAGCTTAGCTCTCAGGGGGCTCTATGGCTACACCTTC. As protein: CASSLALRGLYGYTF.